The next 24 T cell receptor beta chains were all read from a single sample in a study of blood T cell repertoires in COVID-19. Assay used: immunoSEQ multiplex PCR; TCRdb lists only in-frame clones, some missing. The sample lists just over 90,000 clones, roughly 90% occurring once. The material sequenced was peripheral blood. The receptors stem from a woman older than 75 with acute or convalescent COVID-19.

V gene TRBV5-1 combines with J gene TRBJ2-1; D gene ambiguous. Germline CDR1 reads SGHRS; CDR2 reads YFSETQ. Trimming left V 0 bases short and J 4 bases short, with 11 bases between. CDR3 length equals 15 residues. CDR3 in amino acids: CASSLVRSVYNEQFF. The CDR3 nucleotides read TGCGCCAGCAGCTTGGTACGGTCCGTTTACAATGAGCAGTTCTTC.

The chain has TRBV7-8 and TRBJ1-2; TRBD1 might be the D (5 bases). The V and J ends lost 4 bases and 2 bases respectively, with 11 bases between them. The CDR3 totals 14 residues. Germline V lookup: CDR1 SGHVS, CDR2 FQNEAQ. The CDR3 region is CASSSENRNYGYTF. CDR3 sequence (DNA): TGTGCCAGCAGCTCTGAAAACAGGAACTATGGCTACACCTTC.

The chain recombines TRBV28 with TRBJ2-7; TRBD1 might be the D (6 bases). Trimming shortened V by 7 bases and J by 2 bases, and 21 bases separated the two germline ends. Germline-derived CDR1 and CDR2 are MDHEN and SYDVKM. The length of the CDR3 is 16 residues. CDR3 in amino acids: CASTPRPGRGAYEQYF. CDR3 DNA sequence: TGTGCCAGCACCCCCCGCCCTGGCAGGGGAGCCTACGAGCAGTACTTC.

V is TRBV24-1 and J is TRBJ2-2; TRBD1 agrees at 7 bases. Germline V lookup: CDR1 KGHDR, CDR2 SFDVKD. Trimming cost V 3 bases and J 6 bases; bases outside gene matches: 6. The CDR3 contains 15 residues. The CDR3 loop is CATSDPRQGPGELFF. CDR3 bases: TGTGCCACCAGTGATCCTCGACAGGGACCCGGGGAGCTGTTTTTT.

The V call is TRBV7-6, the J call TRBJ2-7, with D possibly matching TRBD1 (5 bases). V gave up 3 bases and J gave up 1 base, with 7 bases separating them. The CDR3 has 13 residues. Germline V gene data show CDR1 as SGHVS and CDR2 as FNYEAQ. CDR3 loop: CASSFAGSYEQYF. CDR3 in DNA: TGTGCCAGCAGCTTTGCAGGGTCCTACGAGCAGTACTTC.

V is TRBV19 and J is TRBJ1-5; 9 nucleotides align to TRBD1. There are 18 residues in the CDR3. With 7 bases clipped from V and 1 base from J, the junction kept 14 bases outside the gene matches. CDR1 is LNHDA, CDR2 SQIVND, per germline (reference sequence). The chain's CDR3 is CASTRGGQGPGSNQPQHF. The CDR3 nucleotides are TGTGCCAGTACCCGGGGGGGACAGGGCCCTGGAAGCAATCAGCCCCAGCATTTT.

This clone was seen a single time. The chain is built from TRBV7-2 and TRBJ2-1, with 7 bases fitting TRBD2. Germline V gene sequence: CDR1 SGHTA, CDR2 FQGNSA. V gave up 4 bases and J gave up 6 bases; unmatched junction bases: 9. The CDR3 sequence is 15 residues long. The CDR3 DNA sequence: TGTGCCAGCAGCTCTTCGGGACTACCCTCCAATGAGCAGTTCTTC. This translates into CASSSSGLPSNEQFF. The variable domain in full, with the rest retrieved from reference TRBV7-2 and TRBJ2-1, is GAGVSQSPSNKVTEKGKDVELRCDPISGHTALYWYRQSLGQGLEFLIYFQGNSAPDKSGLPSDRFSAERTGGSVSTLTIQRTQQEDSAVYLCASSSSGLPSNEQFFGPGTRLTVL.

The chain uses TRBV2 and TRBJ2-5; D might be TRBD2 (6 bases). The CDR3 runs 14 residues. V shed 3 bases and J shed 7 bases, with 15 bases lying between them. CDR1 is SNHLY and CDR2 is FYNNEI in the germline V gene. In DNA form, the CDR3 reads TGTGCCAGCAGTGAGGGGCGGGGTATATTGACCCAGTACTTC. Amino acids: CASSEGRGILTQYF.

The chain recombines TRBV28 with TRBJ2-1; a weak D match, TRBD1 (5 bases). Trimming shortened V by 6 bases and J by 6 bases, and 18 bases separated the two germline ends. This CDR3 is built from 15 residues. Germline CDR1 MDHEN, CDR2 SYDVKM. CDR3 sequence reads: CASRLAGLGFNEQFF. As DNA, the CDR3 is TGTGCCAGCAGATTGGCAGGGCTGGGGTTCAATGAGCAGTTCTTC.

The V gene is TRBV11-3, the J gene TRBJ1-2; D perhaps matches TRBD1 (5 bases). The germline V gene has CDR1 SGHNT and CDR2 YENEEA. Trimming left V 3 bases short and J 10 bases short, with 12 bases between. The CDR3 runs to 12 residues. The CDR3 nucleotides are TGTGCCAGCAGCTTGGACACAGGTTCCTACACCTTC. Its protein product is CASSLDTGSYTF. The full variable domain, its missing parts supplied by reference TRBV11-3 and TRBJ1-2, is EAGVVQSPRYKIIEKKQPVAFWCNPISGHNTLYWYLQNLGQGPELLIRYENEEAVDDSQLPKDRFSAERLKGVDSTLKIQPAELGDSAVYLCASSLDTGSYTFGSGTRLTVV.

This clone appeared once. The rearrangement joins TRBV15 to TRBJ1-6, with D hard to call. Trimming left V 0 bases short and J 6 bases short, with 9 bases between. Germline V lookup: CDR1 LNHNV, CDR2 YYDKDF (reference sequence). This CDR3 has 15 amino acids. CDR3 amino acids: CATSRDGGSNSPLHF. CDR3 sequence (DNA): TGTGCCACCAGCAGAGATGGTGGCAGTAATTCACCCCTCCACTTT.

CDR3 in DNA: TGTGCCAGCAGCCGGTTACTAGCGGGGGGGTACGAGCAGTACTTC. Protein: CASSRLLAGGYEQYF. V is TRBV6-5 and J is TRBJ2-7, with 13 positions matching TRBD2. CDR3 size: 15 residues. Trimming removed 6 bases from V and 4 bases from J; junction bases left unmatched: 6. The germline V gene has CDR1 MNHEY and CDR2 SVGAGI.

The V call is TRBV12-3 or TRBV12-4, the J call TRBJ1-2; 7 bases are a match to TRBD1. The CDR3 consists of 12 residues. J gave up 8 bases and V 5 bases, and 5 bases lay outside the gene matches. CDR3 amino acids: CASSPTGRGYTF. The CDR3 DNA reads as TGTGCCAGCAGTCCGACAGGGAGAGGCTACACCTTC.

The chain has TRBV21-1 and TRBJ2-3; the table's D call, TRBD1, has no DNA check behind it. TRBV21-1 is tagged as a pseudogene. This CDR3 is 15 amino acids long. The CDR3 spells CASSKGGQLTDTQYF. DNA for the CDR3: TGTGCCAGCAGCAAAGGGGGACAGCTCACAGATACGCAGTATTTT.

J is TRBJ2-7 and V is TRBV20-1; TRBD1 is a possible D gene (6 bases). V gave up 7 bases and J gave up 3 bases, with 10 bases separating them. Germline CDR1 is DFQATT and CDR2 is SNEGSKA (reference sequence). This CDR3 spans 11 amino acids. The CDR3 DNA follows: TGCAGTGGGGGGCAGGGCTACGAGCAGTACTTC. It specifies CSGGQGYEQYF.

This chain joins TRBV10-1 and TRBJ1-5, with D tentatively TRBD1 (6 bases). Germline assignment: CDR1 WNHNN and CDR2 SYGVQD (reference sequence). The CDR3 extends over 12 amino acids. Between the trimmed V and J ends, which lost 11 bases and 6 bases, there was a span of 14 bases. The CDR3 bases are TGCGCCCCGAGGGGGGGCGGTCAGCCCCAGCATTTT. Protein product: CAPRGGGQPQHF.

This sequence joins TRBV11-2 and TRBJ2-5, with a possible D match to TRBD2 (7 bases). Trimming shortened V by 8 bases and J by 5 bases, and 27 bases separated the two germline ends. This CDR3 spans 17 amino acids. CDR1 and CDR2 (germline): SGHAT, FQNNGV. DNA of the CDR3: TGTGCCAGCGGCCCTAATCCAGGGAGGGGGGGGATGGAGACCCAGTACTTC. This codes for CASGPNPGRGGMETQYF. Complete variable domain (other parts from reference TRBV11-2 and TRBJ2-5): EAGVAQSPRYKIIEKRQSVAFWCNPISGHATLYWYQQILGQGPKLLIQFQNNGVVDDSQLPKDRFSAERLKGVDSTLKIQPAKLEDSAVYLCASGPNPGRGGMETQYFGPGTRLLVL.

The rearrangement uses TRBV19 and TRBJ2-7; D not resolved. Germline-derived CDR1 and CDR2 are LNHDA and SQIVND (reference sequence). Trimming removed 4 bases from V and 6 bases from J, with 10 bases in between. CDR3 size: 12 residues. CDR3 loop: CASSTRVGEQYF. The CDR3 DNA is TGTGCCAGTAGTACCCGGGTGGGCGAGCAGTACTTC. Complete variable domain (other parts from reference TRBV19 and TRBJ2-7): DGGITQSPKYLFRKEGQNVTLSCEQNLNHDAMYWYRQDPGQGLRLIYYSQIVNDFQKGDIAEGYSVSREKKESFPLTVTSAQKNPTAFYLCASSTRVGEQYFGPGTRLTVT.

V is TRBV12-3 or TRBV12-4 and J is TRBJ1-1; no reliable D call. The ends were cut back, 3 bases at V and 2 bases at J, with 7 bases in the middle. The CDR3 length is 13 residues. CDR3 coding DNA: TGTGCCAGCAGTTTGTGGCAAAACACTGAAGCTTTCTTT. Translation: CASSLWQNTEAFF.

V is TRBV15 and J is TRBJ2-1; TRBD2 agrees at 9 bases. The junction had 12 bases not matched to a gene; V was cut back by 1 base and J by 8 bases. Per the germline V gene, CDR1 is LNHNV and CDR2 is YYDKDF (reference sequence). CDR3 length: 17 residues. The CDR3 loop reads CATSRGAGTSSGYEQFF. CDR3 nucleotides: TGTGCCACCAGCAGAGGGGCCGGGACTAGCTCAGGCTATGAGCAGTTCTTC.

The sample holds one count of this clone. The chain carries TRBV30 and TRBJ1-4; the D gene is possibly TRBD1 (6 bases). CDR3 length: 16 amino acids. The V and J ends lost 3 bases and 4 bases respectively, with 18 bases between them. From germline, CDR1 is GTSNPN and CDR2 SVGIG (reference sequence). The CDR3 DNA reads TGTGCCTGGAGACCCCTTTCGGGGGGCTATAATGAAAAACTGTTTTTT. Translation: CAWRPLSGGYNEKLFF. The full variable domain, rest sourced from reference TRBV30 and TRBJ1-4, is SQTIHQWPATLVQPVGSPLSLECTVEGTSNPNLYWYRQAAGRGLQLLFYSVGIGQISSEVPQNLSASRPQDRQFILSSKKLLLSDSGFYLCAWRPLSGGYNEKLFFGSGTQLSVL.

The genes are TRBV9 and TRBJ2-2, with a tentative D call TRBD2 (7 bases). Germline lookup yields CDR1 SGDLS and CDR2 YYNGEE. V lost 1 base and J 6 bases, leaving 13 bases between the germline ends. The CDR3 contains 15 residues. CDR3 bases: TGTGCCAGCAGCGTAAGGGGGGGAAGGCCCGGGGAGCTGTTTTTT. It is translated as CASSVRGGRPGELFF. The complete variable domain, with remaining parts taken from reference TRBV9 and TRBJ2-2, reads DSGVTQTPKHLITATGQRVTLRCSPRSGDLSVYWYQQSLDQGLQFLIQYYNGEERAKGNILERFSAQQFPDLHSELNLSSLELGDSALYFCASSVRGGRPGELFFGEGSRLTVL.

This clone was detected a few times. This chain links TRBV6-1 with TRBJ1-1; D ambiguous. The CDR3 extends over 11 amino acids. Germline V gene data show CDR1 as MNHNS and CDR2 as SASEGT. V shed 3 bases and J shed 9 bases, with 8 bases lying between them. The CDR3 sequence is CASSDPGQAFF. In DNA form, the CDR3 reads TGTGCCAGCAGTGACCCGGGTCAAGCTTTCTTT.

This chain connects TRBV12-5 to TRBJ2-5; a weak D match, TRBD2 (7 bases). The CDR3 runs 13 residues. Trimming removed 3 bases from V and 5 bases from J, with 10 bases in between. Germline values: CDR1 LGHNT, CDR2 FRNRAP. CDR3 residues: CASGFGGLETQYF. Here the CDR3 DNA reads TGTGCTAGTGGTTTCGGGGGGCTGGAGACCCAGTACTTC.